These T cell receptor beta chains were read from a single sample in a study of spatial heterogeneity in lung cancer. A single record per CDR3 protein comes from TCRdb applying MiXCR to the 5' RACE reads. The sample has roughly 50,000 distinct CDR3 sequences, around 7.6% seen once; the top ten hold about 13%. The specimen was PBMCs, collected at surgery. The source of these receptors is a female donor with early-stage non-small cell lung cancer. CDR3s leave out the opening cysteine and the closing phenylalanine or tryptophan.

>TRBJ1-1|TRBV29-1
SVDGRVGEAF
>TRBJ2-3|TRBV20-1
SALLLSGGATHTDTQY
>TRBJ2-5|TRBV24-1
ATSDAGTDAIETQY
>TRBJ1-1|TRBV19
ASSILGTGRTEAF
>TRBJ2-1|TRBV6-5
ASSLIAGSSYNEQF
>TRBJ1-2|TRBV28
ASSLLWGQVDGYT
>TRBJ2-3|TRBV5-1
ASSFSSGSSTDTQY
>TRBJ2-1|TRBV7-2
ASSLGNGNEQF
>TRBJ1-4|TRBV15
ATSRDRTNEKLF
>TRBJ2-5|TRBV19
ASSMGREETQY
>TRBJ2-5|TRBV7-9
ASSFGPGLAGAGETQY
>TRBJ1-2|TRBV29-1
SVSEGYT
>TRBJ1-1|TRBV20-1
SATNQGTTEAF
>TRBJ2-3|TRBV6-2/TRBV6-3
ASSATGLRADTQY
>TRBJ2-7|TRBV10-3
AISGVPGQGALYEQY
>TRBJ1-6|TRBV20-1
SARWGTGGSFGSPLH
>TRBJ1-2|TRBV20-1
SARGTANYGYT
>TRBJ2-1|TRBV6-6
ASSRGSDNEQF
>TRBJ2-7|TRBV12-3/TRBV12-4
ASSLGPSGGFYEQY
>TRBJ2-2|TRBV6-5
ASSYSGAGVSNTGELF
>TRBJ1-2|TRBV6-5
ASRHGARGYGYT
>TRBJ2-7|TRBV7-2
ASSPSTGFHDEQY
>TRBJ2-3|TRBV9
ASSVAPTSTDTQY
>TRBJ1-1|TRBV5-1
ASSLPAGSGEAF
>TRBJ2-5|TRBV7-2
ASSSGQANKETQY
>TRBJ2-3|TRBV7-2
ASSLAATDTQY
>TRBJ1-2|TRBV7-2
ASSGKPNYGYT
>TRBJ2-3|TRBV5-8
ASSLTGLSTDTQY
>TRBJ2-7|TRBV7-2
ASSLGVAGGQYEQY
>TRBJ2-7|TRBV21-1
ASSARHDYEQY
>TRBJ1-4|TRBV4-3
ASSPTGGHEKLF
>TRBJ2-7|TRBV28
ASSSPTLNHEQY
>TRBJ2-7|TRBV4-1
ASSQDGRDGSDEQY
>TRBJ2-1|TRBV11-2
ASSPAGRYNEQF
>TRBJ2-3|TRBV7-8
ASSLGWGGTDTQY
>TRBJ1-2|TRBV29-1
SVEAATGGYGYT
>TRBJ2-1|TRBV19
ASSIGASEQF
>TRBJ2-2|TRBV5-1
ASSQGVGGANTGELF
>TRBJ2-3|TRBV4-2
ASSQTGLAGTDTQY
>TRBJ2-3|TRBV28
ASSPTGLAGQTSTDTQY
>TRBJ1-1|TRBV5-4
ASGTANTEAF
>TRBJ1-1|TRBV6-2/TRBV6-3
ASTNQGGGGTEAF
>TRBJ2-2|TRBV7-8
ASNLDGGGRTGELF
>TRBJ1-4|TRBV4-1
ASSQTGNEKLF
>TRBJ1-2|TRBV6-1
ASNRQGLRGYT
>TRBJ1-1|TRBV11-2
ASSGDRGFTMNTEAF
>TRBJ2-7|TRBV12-3/TRBV12-4
ASQTGVTGYEQY
>TRBJ2-1|TRBV29-1
SNGPAGSSYNEQF
>TRBJ1-1|TRBV25-1
ASSEYTVMTEVF
>TRBJ2-7|TRBV7-9
ASSLAASGNIAAGTYEQY
>TRBJ2-4|TRBV9
ASSVRKGREENIQY